The 32 T cell receptor beta chains given below trace back to one sample, sequenced in a study of Graves' ophthalmopathy and Graves' hyperthyroidism. The study amplified TCR beta CDR3 regions using RNA transcripts. Scientists carried out first-round RT-PCR using HTBI primers and then a second-round multiplex PCR. MiXCR, run by TCRdb on the multiplex PCR reads, gives a single entry per CDR3 protein. The profile shows fewer than 70,000 distinct CDR3 sequences, around 50% of them singletons. Source material: peripheral blood. These receptor sequences come from an adult woman with Graves' ophthalmopathy.

In its sample, this clonotype ranks as medium-sized. The chain combines TRBV7-2 with TRBJ2-7; D is possibly TRBD1 or TRBD2 (6 bases each). Trimming removed 5 bases at V and 5 bases at J, with 13 bases between. Germline lookup yields CDR1 SGHTA and CDR2 FQGNSA. CDR3 length: 13 amino acids. CDR3 nucleotide sequence: TGTGCCAGCAGCCCACCGAGGGGGGACGAGCAGTACTTC. It is translated as CASSPPRGDEQYF.

The sample holds many counts of this clonotype. A read error may be the cause here, since a much bigger clone is one base away. This CDR3 is CASSSWLAFSYNEQFF. In DNA form, the CDR3 reads TGTGCCAGCAGCTCATGGCTAGCCTTCTCCTACAATGAGCAGTTCTTC. V usage is TRBV7-9 and J usage is TRBJ2-1; D may be TRBD2 (5 bases). From germline, CDR1 is SEHNR and CDR2 FQNEAQ (reference sequence). The CDR3 spans 16 residues. V lost 4 bases to trimming and J lost 0 bases, with 13 bases between them.

V usage is TRBV7-3 and J usage is TRBJ2-3; weak D call: TRBD2 (6 bases). This CDR3 contains 13 residues. Germline CDR1 is SGHTA and CDR2 is FQGTGA. Trimming left V 7 bases short and J 7 bases short, with 15 bases between. Here the CDR3 DNA reads TGTGCCAGCACTCCATTCGGGGGATATACGCAGTATTTT. Translation gives CASTPFGGYTQYF.

This clonotype has a count of ten or more. This chain connects TRBV19 to TRBJ2-5; D not certain. The CDR3 spans 18 residues. In germline, CDR1 is LNHDA, CDR2 SQIVND (reference sequence). Trimming shortened V by 5 bases and J by 4 bases, and 26 bases separated the two germline ends. The CDR3 here is CASSAPTPGTSGGETQYF. The CDR3 DNA sequence: TGTGCCAGTAGTGCGCCGACACCCGGTACCTCCGGTGGAGAGACCCAGTACTTC.

The chain links TRBV20-1 to TRBJ2-7; D might be TRBD1 or TRBD2, each matching 6 bases. The CDR3 is 15 amino acids. Per germline, CDR1 DFQATT and CDR2 SNEGSKA (reference sequence). The V end was cut by 0 bases, the J end by 2 bases, with 14 bases between. The CDR3 region is CSARDSGAGTYEQYF. DNA of the CDR3: TGCAGTGCTAGAGATTCGGGGGCGGGGACCTACGAGCAGTACTTC.

As regards this clonotype: In this CDR3 the conserved last residue, phenylalanine or tryptophan, is missing, so a read error is likely. It is unclear where the CDR3 begins or ends on the DNA, so no DNA is shown, and the CDR3 is as TCRdb lists it. This chain's CDR3 is CASSLRRGDGELIL. The genes are TRBV7-2 and TRBJ2-2; the D call of TRBD1 is as the table states it, not checked on the DNA. The germline V gene encodes CDR1 SGHTA and CDR2 FQGNSA. The CDR3 totals 14 residues, both ends included.

This clonotype was observed many times. The rearrangement links TRBV5-6 to TRBJ2-1; D is unresolved. Germline CDR1 reads SGHDT; CDR2 reads YYEEEE. The CDR3 covers 13 residues. Trimming took off 4 bases at V and 7 bases at J, with 12 bases between the two ends. The CDR3 protein is CASSAHAMNEQFF. CDR3 DNA: TGTGCCAGCAGCGCCCACGCGATGAATGAGCAGTTCTTC. The variable domain in full, with the rest retrieved from reference TRBV5-6 and TRBJ2-1, is DAGVTQSPTHLIKTRGQQVTLRCSPKSGHDTVSWYQQALGQGPQFIFQYYEEEERQRGNFPDRFSGHQFPNYSSELNVNALLLGDSALYLCASSAHAMNEQFFGPGTRLTVL.

In the case of this clonotype: Sequence at one end of the junction differs from germline and may be a read error. The V call is TRBV7-3, the J call TRBJ1-1; D unclear. Germline CDR1 is SGHTA and CDR2 is FQGTGA. The CDR3 runs 13 residues. The CDR3 region is CASSLQMNTEASF. CDR3 sequence (DNA): TGTGCCAGCAGCCTACAGATGAACACTGAAGCTTCCTTT.

This clonotype was detected a few times. The chain combines TRBV7-9 with TRBJ2-1; 11 bases align to TRBD2. V dropped 5 bases and J dropped 4; count of bases not matched to a gene: 7. The CDR3 length is 16 residues. Looked up from germline, CDR1 is SEHNR and CDR2 is FQNEAQ (reference sequence). The CDR3: CASSLGLAGTYNEQFF. DNA for the CDR3: TGTGCCAGCAGCCTCGGACTAGCGGGCACTTACAATGAGCAGTTCTTC.

This clonotype was detected many times. This chain links TRBV7-3 with TRBJ2-1; D gene uncertain. Trimming removed 5 bases from V and 12 bases from J, with 17 bases in between. This CDR3 contains 13 residues. From germline, CDR1 is SGHTA and CDR2 FQGTGA. The CDR3 DNA reads as TGTGCCAGCAGCCCCGAGTCGGGCCCGCGGCAGTTCTTC. This gives the protein CASSPESGPRQFF.

This clonotype counts as medium-sized. This chain links TRBV11-2 with TRBJ1-5; D gene unclear. The CDR3 loop spans 14 amino acids. Between the trimmed V and J ends, which lost 2 bases and 2 bases, there was a span of 7 bases. Germline V CDR1 and CDR2: SGHAT, FQNNGV. As DNA, the CDR3 is TGTGCCAGCAGCTTAAGGCAGGGCAATCAGCCCCAGCATTTT. It yields the protein CASSLRQGNQPQHF.

The chain combines TRBV7-2 with TRBJ1-1; D is possibly TRBD1 (5 bases). There are 16 residues in the CDR3. V was shortened by 4 bases and J by 6 bases, with 21 bases between the two germline ends. Germline CDR1 is SGHTA and CDR2 is FQGNSA. In DNA form, the CDR3 reads TGTGCCAGCAGCTCGGGCAGGGCCCCTGTTTACGCTGAAGCTTTCTTT. It specifies CASSSGRAPVYAEAFF.

This sequence joins TRBV2 and TRBJ2-7; D call uncertain. Trimming took off 6 bases at V and 2 bases at J, with 17 bases between the two ends. The CDR3 is 15 amino acids. CDR1 SNHLY and CDR2 FYNNEI come from the germline V gene. Here the CDR3 DNA reads TGTGCCAGCAGAAGGGAATCGACCATTACCTACGAGCAGTACTTC. Encoded protein: CASRRESTITYEQYF.

Comments on this clonotype: One end of the junction is discordant with germline, which a read error may explain. The rearrangement joins TRBV5-6 to TRBJ2-7, with 15 bases lining up with TRBD2. The CDR3 extends over 17 amino acids. CDR1 and CDR2 (germline): SGHDT, YYEEEE. CDR3 sequence: CASSPGTSGRWAYGQYF. The CDR3 DNA reads TGTGCTAGCAGCCCCGGGACTAGCGGGAGGTGGGCCTACGGGCAGTACTTC.

This chain links TRBV6-6 with TRBJ2-1; no definite D call. Trimming removed 6 bases from V and 11 bases from J, with 11 bases in between. The CDR3 loop spans 11 amino acids. CDR1 and CDR2 (germline): MNHNY, SVGAGI (reference sequence). CDR3 DNA: TGTGCCAGCAGGACGACGGAGAAGCAGTTCTTC. Amino acids: CASRTTEKQFF.

This clonotype showed up just once. The J gene is TRBJ2-3, the V gene TRBV12-1; the table's D call TRBD2 went unverified against the DNA. TRBV12-1 is a pseudogene. This CDR3 region has 16 residues. This chain's CDR3 is CASSSRTSGRSDAQYF. The CDR3 DNA follows: TGTGCCAGCAGCTCGAGGACTAGCGGGAGGTCAGATGCGCAGTATTTT.

In this sample, this clonotype turned up many times. The chain recombines TRBV6-6 with TRBJ2-5, with D perhaps matching TRBD2 (5 bases). Germline-derived CDR1 and CDR2 are MNHNY and SVGAGI (reference sequence). V dropped 6 bases and J dropped 1 base, with 15 bases sitting between them. The CDR3 spans 15 residues. CDR3 residues: CASSQPGKSQETQYF. CDR3 sequence (DNA): TGTGCCAGCAGCCAACCCGGGAAGTCCCAAGAGACCCAGTACTTC.

As to this clonotype: Sequence at one end of the junction differs from germline and may be a read error. The V gene is TRBV7-2, the J gene TRBJ2-5; D call uncertain. Germline values: CDR1 SGHTA, CDR2 FQGNSA. The CDR3 consists of 15 residues. CDR3 in amino acids: CASSLVRNREETQYF. DNA of the CDR3: TGTGCTAGCAGCTTGGTTCGAAATCGGGAAGAGACCCAGTACTTC.

The V call is TRBV5-6, the J call TRBJ2-3; 7 nucleotides agree with TRBD2. The CDR3 consists of 14 residues. Germline V gives CDR1 SGHDT, CDR2 YYEEEE. Unmatched junction bases numbered 10, after V lost 1 base and J lost 11 bases. CDR3 bases: TGTGCCAGCAGCTTGCCTAGCGGTTACAATGAGCAGTATTTT. Translation: CASSLPSGYNEQYF.

This clonotype was counted many times. The chain combines TRBV11-3 with TRBJ2-7, with a weak D call TRBD2 (5 bases). The CDR3 consists of 16 residues. The V end lost 4 bases, the J end lost 2 bases, and 18 bases lay between the germline ends. The germline V gene has CDR1 SGHNT and CDR2 YENEEA. The CDR3 spells CASSWGNGEGTYEQYF. CDR3 sequence (DNA): TGTGCCAGCAGCTGGGGAAACGGGGAAGGGACCTACGAGCAGTACTTC.

This clonotype was observed a few times. V usage is TRBV5-1 and J usage is TRBJ1-6; the match to TRBD1 covers 8 bases. The CDR3 consists of 15 residues. Germline V lookup: CDR1 SGHRS, CDR2 YFSETQ. With 4 bases clipped from V and 7 bases from J, the junction kept 7 bases outside the gene matches. The CDR3 is CASSATGGNNSPLHF. The CDR3 nucleotides are TGCGCCAGCAGCGCTACAGGGGGTAACAATTCACCCCTCCACTTT.

This chain links TRBV27 with TRBJ2-5; 8 nucleotides line up with TRBD1. Losses at the gene ends were 1 base for V and 1 base for J; bases not matched to a gene: 14. The CDR3 extends over 19 amino acids. Germline V gene lookup returns CDR1 MNHEY and CDR2 SMNVEV (reference sequence). The CDR3 DNA is TGTGCCAGCAGTTTATATGGCAGGGGGCTTTCAACTGGCCAAGAGACCCAGTACTTC. It specifies CASSLYGRGLSTGQETQYF.

To note about this clonotype: Because the CDR3 is missing its conserved closing phenylalanine or tryptophan, this is likely a read error. The DNA is left out, because the CDR3 cannot be placed on it with certainty; the CDR3 is given as TCRdb lists it. The chain couples TRBV10-1 to TRBJ2-3; the table's D call of TRBD1 was not tested on the DNA. Germline V gives CDR1 WNHNN, CDR2 SYGVQD (reference sequence). The CDR3 totals 16 residues, both ends included. CDR3 in amino acids: CASSESLGGMATPSVR.

The J gene is TRBJ1-6, the V gene TRBV7-2; a weak D match, TRBD1 (5 bases). The germline V gene has CDR1 SGHTA and CDR2 FQGNSA. The V end lost 5 bases, the J end lost 7 bases, and 18 bases lay between the germline ends. This CDR3 spans 16 amino acids. The CDR3 sequence is CASSPLPGEGNSPLHF. DNA of the CDR3: TGTGCCAGCAGCCCTCTCCCGGGAGAGGGGAATTCACCCCTCCACTTT.

The chain combines TRBV19 with TRBJ1-2; a weak D match, TRBD1 (6 bases). This CDR3 spans 14 amino acids. Germline values: CDR1 LNHDA, CDR2 SQIVND (reference sequence). V dropped 6 bases and J dropped 0 bases, with 11 bases sitting between them. Here the CDR3 reads CASSTQGANYGYTF. The CDR3 nucleotides read TGTGCCAGTAGCACACAGGGAGCTAACTATGGCTACACCTTC.

Of note for this clonotype: A much bigger clone sits one base away, suggesting this may be a read error. The chain has TRBV28 and TRBJ2-7; 13 bases agree with TRBD2. J lost 0 bases, V lost 8 bases, and 10 bases had no gene match. The CDR3 has 17 residues. Germline V lookup: CDR1 MDHEN, CDR2 SYDVKM. The CDR3 bases are TGTGCCAGCTGTTCCCGACTAGCGGGAGGCCTCTCCTACGAGCAGTACTTC. As protein: CASCSRLAGGLSYEQYF.

The chain links TRBV4-3 to TRBJ1-2; D is ambiguous. The CDR3 runs 14 residues. Germline V gene data show CDR1 as LGHNA and CDR2 as YSLEER. The ends were cut back, 0 bases at V and 4 bases at J, with 9 bases in the middle. CDR3 loop: CASSQDIGSYGYTF. CDR3 DNA: TGCGCCAGCAGCCAAGATATAGGGTCCTATGGCTACACCTTC.

This clonotype was seen ten or more times. The V call is TRBV28, the J call TRBJ2-7; either TRBD1 or TRBD2 may fit D (5 bases each). Trimming took off 8 bases at V and 2 bases at J, with 13 bases between the two ends. The germline CDR1 and CDR2 sequences are MDHEN and SYDVKM. The CDR3 runs 13 residues. CDR3 loop: CASLSWDAYEQYF. In DNA form, the CDR3 reads TGTGCCAGCCTGTCCTGGGACGCCTACGAGCAGTACTTC.

This clonotype was counted ten times or more. V usage is TRBV19 and J usage is TRBJ2-5; the D gene is possibly TRBD1 (5 bases). This CDR3 is built from 16 residues. From germline, CDR1 is LNHDA and CDR2 SQIVND (reference sequence). Trimming took 1 base from V and 2 from J, leaving 14 bases between them. In DNA form, the CDR3 reads TGTGCCAGTAGTATAGGAGGCAGGGCCTTTCAAGAGACCCAGTACTTC. The encoded protein is CASSIGGRAFQETQYF.

For this clonotype: No DNA is shown, since the ends of the CDR3 on it are uncertain; the CDR3 is the one TCRdb lists. The genes are TRBV5-1 and TRBJ2-7; TRBD2 reflects the table's D call only, with no check against the DNA. CDR1 is SGHRS, CDR2 YFSETQ, per germline. Counting both end residues, the CDR3 totals 22 amino acids. The CDR3 loop reads CASSFYICSARDLGRAVYEQYF.

On this clonotype: A much larger clone lies a single base off, so this may be a read error. The rearrangement uses TRBV18 and TRBJ2-5; D call uncertain. The CDR3 extends over 13 amino acids. Germline lookup yields CDR1 KGHSH and CDR2 LQKENI. The CDR3 DNA is TGTACCAGCTCACCACCACAGCAGGAGACCCAGTACTTC. Amino acids: CTSSPPQQETQYF.

There are many counts of this clonotype. Here the CDR3 DNA reads TGTGCCAGCAGTGAACAGGGGGCTGGGGCCAACGTCCTGACTTTC. Translated: CASSEQGAGANVLTF. The rearrangement links TRBV6-1 to TRBJ2-6; TRBD1 matches at 7 bases. V shed 2 bases, J shed 2 bases, and the junction held 0 bases outside the gene matches. CDR1 and CDR2 from the germline V gene are MNHNS and SASEGT. The CDR3 extends over 15 amino acids.